This TCR beta chain was profiled in a study of PD-1 blockade in mismatch repair-deficient tumors. The CDR3 covers 15 residues. J gave up 4 bases and V 7 bases, and 9 bases lay outside the gene matches. Germline CDR1 reads MDHEN; CDR2 reads SYDVKM. Study-level findings and limits: After pembrolizumab, tumor-resident clones rose rapidly, then generally contracted before radiologic responses.

TCR sequencing covered a few patients who responded to pembrolizumab. Regarding this clone: What it binds is unknown.

Profiling relied on immunoSEQ multiplex PCR, and the TCRdb table lists in-frame clones only, not all of them. The sample lists some 48,000 clones, around 77% seen once, with around 3.5% in the top ten. This clonotype originated in an adult with mismatch repair-deficient cancer. This chain connects TRBV28 to TRBJ2-1; 8 bases align to TRBD2. This sample comprised PBMCs, obtained before pembrolizumab treatment. CDR3 region: CASTRGTRIYNEQFF. The CDR3 coding sequence is TGTGCCAGCACGAGGGGGACTAGGATTTACAATGAGCAGTTCTTC.